Listed below are T cell receptor beta chains from one sample, sequenced in a study of blood T cells in healthy people across ages. From the 5' RACE reads, TCRdb called clonotypes with MiXCR, one entry per CDR3 protein. The sample lists hundreds of thousands of distinct CDR3 sequences, 50% to 65% occurring once. Sequenced sample: blood. The receptors were sampled from a man at least 80 years old in good health. CDR3s include the opening cysteine and the closing phenylalanine or tryptophan. The D gene is left open where the match is weak. Expanded clones get a size class; other rows say once, few or many, or leave the size out.

D	V	size	J	CDR3	DNA
-	TRBV12-3/TRBV12-4	-	TRBJ1-4	CAGSFRGNNEKLFF	TGTGCCGGCAGTTTTCGGGGAAATAATGAAAAACTGTTTTTT
-	TRBV29-1	few	TRBJ2-7	CSVNLQGSYEQYF	TGCAGCGTTAATCTACAGGGCTCCTACGAGCAGTACTTC
-	TRBV9	-	TRBJ2-7	CASSVGAGALYEQYF	TGTGCCAGCAGCGTAGGGGCCGGAGCTCTGTACGAGCAGTACTTC
-	TRBV20-1	-	TRBJ1-5	CSATKPGVVNQPQHF	TGCAGTGCTACCAAGCCCGGGGTTGTTAATCAGCCCCAGCATTTT
-	TRBV28	-	TRBJ2-1	CASRLTDYNEQFF	TGTGCCTCCCGCCTGACAGATTACAATGAGCAGTTCTTC
-	TRBV25-1	-	TRBJ1-6	CASSEFGVYNSPLHF	TGTGCCAGCAGTGAATTCGGGGTCTATAATTCACCCCTCCACTTT
-	TRBV6-6	-	TRBJ2-4	CASSSPGGGIQYF	TGTGCCAGCAGTTCCCCCGGGGGCGGCATTCAGTACTTC
-	TRBV10-3	-	TRBJ2-5	CAISEPQQGRETQYF	TGTGCCATCAGTGAGCCCCAACAGGGACGGGAGACCCAGTACTTC
-	TRBV7-2	-	TRBJ2-3	CASSPIFGGPQYF	TGTGCCAGCAGCCCCATCTTTGGGGGTCCGCAGTATTTT
TRBD2	TRBV27	-	TRBJ2-5	CASSLRASGSQETQYF	TGTGCCAGCAGTTTGCGGGCTAGCGGGAGCCAAGAGACCCAGTACTTC
TRBD1	TRBV27	-	TRBJ2-3	CASTPTGYTDTQYF	TGTGCCAGCACCCCGACAGGGTACACAGATACGCAGTATTTT
-	TRBV6-5	-	TRBJ2-3	CASSFSGPNTDTQYF	TGTGCCAGCAGTTTCTCCGGACCAAACACAGATACGCAGTATTTT
-	TRBV24-1	few	TRBJ2-4	CATSDSHGGLLAKNIQYF	TGTGCCACCAGTGATTCTCATGGGGGGCTTCTAGCCAAAAACATTCAGTACTTC
-	TRBV27	-	TRBJ2-7	CASSLSFDSYEQYF	TGTGCCAGCAGTTTATCCTTCGACAGCTACGAGCAGTACTTC
TRBD1	TRBV6-5	few	TRBJ1-2	CASSRGQGAGGYTF	TGTGCCAGCAGTCGCGGACAGGGGGCAGGGGGCTACACCTTC
-	TRBV7-3	-	TRBJ2-3	CASSLDGTRTDTQYF	TGTGCCAGCAGCCTGGACGGGACCCGCACAGATACGCAGTATTTT
-	TRBV7-2	-	TRBJ2-7	CASSRRDRYEQYF	TGTGCCAGCAGCCGAAGAGACCGCTACGAGCAGTACTTC
-	TRBV3-1	-	TRBJ2-3	CASSLGTYPYAYF	TGTGCCAGCAGCCTTGGAACCTATCCATACGCGTATTTT
-	TRBV20-1	-	TRBJ2-7	CSARDALASYEQYF	TGCAGTGCTAGAGATGCACTAGCCTCCTACGAGCAGTACTTC
-	TRBV20-1	once	TRBJ2-6	CSAVGRSGANVLTF	TGCAGTGCCGTCGGACGATCTGGGGCCAACGTCCTGACTTTC
-	TRBV2	few	TRBJ1-1	CASREGGAFF	TGTGCCAGCAGGGAGGGGGGAGCTTTCTTT
-	TRBV24-1	-	TRBJ2-5	CATSEGGAGETQYF	TGTGCCACCAGCGAGGGGGGAGCAGGAGAGACCCAGTACTTC
-	TRBV29-1	many	TRBJ2-7	CSVGPYEQYF	TGCAGCGTTGGACCTTACGAGCAGTACTTC
TRBD2	TRBV15	-	TRBJ2-7	CATSRLLAGASYEQYF	TGTGCCACCAGCAGATTACTAGCGGGAGCATCCTACGAGCAGTACTTC
-	TRBV12-5	-	TRBJ1-1	CASGLPTGGRNTEAFF	TGTGCTAGTGGTTTGCCCACCGGAGGGAGGAACACTGAAGCTTTCTTT
TRBD2	TRBV5-1	many	TRBJ2-1	CASSSAGTSDQQSRFF	TGCGCCAGCAGCTCGGCCGGGACTAGCGATCAACAAAGCAGGTTCTTC
-	TRBV12-3/TRBV12-4	few	TRBJ2-5	CASSPETSDRQYF	TGTGCCAGCAGCCCTGAAACATCCGATAGGCAGTACTTC
TRBD1	TRBV4-1	-	TRBJ2-7	CASSHSDRSYEQYF	TGCGCCAGCAGCCACTCGGACAGGTCCTACGAGCAGTACTTC
TRBD2	TRBV15	-	TRBJ2-5	CATSRDASGETQYF	TGTGCCACCAGCAGAGATGCTAGCGGGGAGACCCAGTACTTC
-	TRBV20-1	-	TRBJ2-5	CSAVGGGAWADQYF	TGCAGTGCTGTGGGAGGGGGCGCCTGGGCGGACCAGTACTTC
-	TRBV29-1	-	TRBJ1-6	CSVDPDRSSSYNSPLHF	TGCAGCGTTGACCCGGACAGATCTAGCTCCTATAATTCACCCCTCCACTTT
-	TRBV7-2	few	TRBJ1-2	CASTPGVGYTF	TGTGCCAGCACCCCAGGGGTTGGCTACACCTTC
TRBD1	TRBV5-6	-	TRBJ2-7	CASSAGTGGGYNEQYF	TGTGCCAGCAGCGCCGGGACAGGGGGCGGGTACAATGAGCAGTACTTC